The clone carrying this T cell receptor beta chain was seen once. What it binds is unknown. Primers included in the PCR were 60 Vbeta and 13 Jbeta primers. In the study's own analysis: There were around 78 million unique TCR beta chains by a later count, and approximately 11 million of them were shared. Profiled with immunoSEQ multiplex PCR; TCRdb holds only in-frame clones, not every one. V, J and clone size are those of that table, while D and trimming were read from the DNA. This table has nearly 200,000 clones, about 79% appearing once. The CDR3 loop spans 12 amino acids. V was shortened by 6 bases and J by 4 bases, with 11 bases between the two germline ends. Germline CDR1 is GTSNPN and CDR2 is SVGIG (reference sequence). These data originate in a study of cytomegalovirus exposure and HLA in healthy donors. General observations from the study: A later analysis associated about 18,000 TCR beta sequences with HLA alleles at a 0.05 false discovery rate. The investigators catalogued 150 to 200 TCR beta chains as cytomegalovirus-associated.

The sequence was obtained from a boy aged 2 to 10 in good health and CMV-seronegative. The specimen was PBMCs. The chain joins TRBV30 to TRBJ2-3, with D perhaps matching TRBD1 (5 bases). The CDR3 protein is CACWAGPDTQYF. Here the CDR3 DNA reads TGTGCCTGCTGGGCAGGGCCAGATACGCAGTATTTT.